These T cell receptor beta chains were read from a single sample in a study of cytomegalovirus exposure and HLA in healthy donors. Only in-frame clones appear in the TCRdb table, and some are missing; sequencing was by immunoSEQ multiplex PCR. The sample records 90,000 to 130,000 clones, approximately 80% being singletons. Sequencing was performed on PBMCs. These receptors originate from a man under 40 in good health and CMV-seropositive. CDR3s include the opening cysteine and the closing phenylalanine or tryptophan. The D gene is left open where the match is weak.

V gene	J gene	D gene	CDR3 protein	CDR3 DNA
TRBV6-6	TRBJ2-5	-	CASSRSRGRETQYF	TGTGCCAGCAGTAGGTCTCGCGGGCGGGAGACCCAGTACTTC
TRBV10-3	TRBJ2-7	TRBD1	CAISESTGHLYEQYF	TGTGCCATCAGTGAGTCGACAGGGCATCTCTACGAGCAGTACTTC
TRBV20-1	TRBJ2-7	-	CSALDTYEQYF	TGCAGTGCTCTTGACACCTACGAGCAGTACTTC
TRBV11-3	TRBJ2-7	-	CASSLGGGVDEQYF	TGTGCCAGCAGCTTAGGTGGAGGGGTCGACGAGCAGTACTTC
TRBV13	TRBJ1-6	TRBD1	CASSTGQPRNSPLHF	TGTGCCAGCAGCACGGGACAGCCTCGTAATTCACCCCTCCACTTT
TRBV5-6	TRBJ2-7	-	CASSLGDYEQYF	TGTGCCAGCAGCTTGGGAGACTACGAGCAGTACTTC
TRBV5-1	TRBJ1-1	-	CASSFRGGLGSEAFF	TGCGCCAGCAGCTTCCGGGGAGGACTAGGTTCTGAAGCTTTCTTT
TRBV12-5	TRBJ2-1	TRBD1	CASGLAYRDSYNEQFF	TGTGCTAGTGGTTTGGCATACCGGGACAGCTACAATGAGCAGTTCTTC
TRBV19	TRBJ1-2	-	CASSIDRLGNYGYTF	TGTGCCAGTAGTATAGACAGGTTAGGAAACTATGGCTACACCTTC
TRBV5-8	TRBJ2-7	TRBD2	CASSAGPGLASEQYF	TGTGCCAGCAGCGCAGGTCCGGGACTAGCATCCGAGCAGTACTTC
TRBV4-2	TRBJ1-5	-	CASSPRTGLGQPQHF	TGTGCCAGCAGCCCCAGAACAGGGCTTGGTCAGCCCCAGCATTTT
TRBV10-1	TRBJ2-3	TRBD2	CASSDLSGTTDTQYF	TGCGCCAGCAGTGATCTTAGCGGGACCACAGATACGCAGTATTTT
TRBV6-6	TRBJ2-2	TRBD1	CASIGTANTGELFF	TGTGCCTCGATTGGGACAGCGAACACCGGGGAGCTGTTTTTT
TRBV30	TRBJ1-2	-	CAWSGDTFNYGYTF	TGTGCCTGGAGTGGGGACACTTTTAACTATGGCTACACCTTC
TRBV10-3	TRBJ2-7	-	CAIMGQGYSYEQYF	TGTGCCATCATGGGGCAGGGTTACTCCTACGAGCAGTACTTC